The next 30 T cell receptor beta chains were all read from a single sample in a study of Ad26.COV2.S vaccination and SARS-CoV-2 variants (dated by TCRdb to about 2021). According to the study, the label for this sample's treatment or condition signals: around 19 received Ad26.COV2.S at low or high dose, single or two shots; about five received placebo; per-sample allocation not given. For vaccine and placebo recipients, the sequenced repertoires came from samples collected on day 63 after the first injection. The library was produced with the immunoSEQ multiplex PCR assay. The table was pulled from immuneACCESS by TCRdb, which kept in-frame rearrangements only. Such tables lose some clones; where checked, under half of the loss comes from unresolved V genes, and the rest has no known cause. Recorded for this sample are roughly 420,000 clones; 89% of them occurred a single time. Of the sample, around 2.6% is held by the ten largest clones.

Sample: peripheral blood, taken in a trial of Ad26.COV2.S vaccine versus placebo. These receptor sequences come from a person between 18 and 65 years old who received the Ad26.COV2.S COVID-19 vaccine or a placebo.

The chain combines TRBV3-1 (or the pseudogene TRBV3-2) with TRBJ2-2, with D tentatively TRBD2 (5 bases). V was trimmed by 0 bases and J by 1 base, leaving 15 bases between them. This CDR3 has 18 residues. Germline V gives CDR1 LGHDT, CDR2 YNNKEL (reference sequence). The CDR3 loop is CASSQDCPVRENTGELFF. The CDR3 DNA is TGTGCCAGCAGCCAAGATTGCCCCGTCCGGGAGAACACCGGGGAGCTGTTTTTT.

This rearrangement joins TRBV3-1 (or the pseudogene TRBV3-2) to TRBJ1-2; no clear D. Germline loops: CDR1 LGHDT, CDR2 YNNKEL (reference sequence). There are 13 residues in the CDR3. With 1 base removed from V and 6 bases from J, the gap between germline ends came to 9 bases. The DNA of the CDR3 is TGTGCCAGCAGCCAAGGCCTTTGGGATGGCTACACCTTC. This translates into CASSQGLWDGYTF.

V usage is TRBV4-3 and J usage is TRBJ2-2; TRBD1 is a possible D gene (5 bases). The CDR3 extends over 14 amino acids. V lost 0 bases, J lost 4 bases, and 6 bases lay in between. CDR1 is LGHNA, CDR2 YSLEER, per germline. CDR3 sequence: CASSQDRATGELFF. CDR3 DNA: TGCGCCAGCAGCCAAGACAGGGCCACCGGGGAGCTGTTTTTT.

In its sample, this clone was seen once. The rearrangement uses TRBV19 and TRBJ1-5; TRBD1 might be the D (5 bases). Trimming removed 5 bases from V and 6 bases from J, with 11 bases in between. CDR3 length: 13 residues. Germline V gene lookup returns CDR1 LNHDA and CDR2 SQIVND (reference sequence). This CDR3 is CASSLGGGQPQHF. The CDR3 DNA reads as TGTGCCAGTAGTCTCGGGGGGGGTCAGCCCCAGCATTTT.

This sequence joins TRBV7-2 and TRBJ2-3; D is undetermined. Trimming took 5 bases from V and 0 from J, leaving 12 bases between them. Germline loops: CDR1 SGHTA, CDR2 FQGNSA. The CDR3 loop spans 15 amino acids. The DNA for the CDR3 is TGTGCCAGCAGCCCGCCCTATACTAGCACAGATACGCAGTATTTT. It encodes CASSPPYTSTDTQYF.

The CDR3 DNA sequence: TGTGCCAGCAGGGGGTGGGGCAATCAGCCCCAGCATTTT. Its protein is CASRGWGNQPQHF. The V and J genes are TRBV2 and TRBJ1-5; D remains unclear. V lost 6 bases to trimming and J lost 2 bases, with 8 bases between them. Germline values: CDR1 SNHLY, CDR2 FYNNEI. The CDR3 loop spans 13 amino acids. Supplemented by reference TRBV2 and TRBJ1-5, the full variable domain reads EPEVTQTPSHQVTQMGQEVILRCVPISNHLYFYWYRQILGQKVEFLVSFYNNEISEKSEIFDDQFSVERPDGSNFTLKIRSTKLEDSAMYFCASRGWGNQPQHFGDGTRLSIL.

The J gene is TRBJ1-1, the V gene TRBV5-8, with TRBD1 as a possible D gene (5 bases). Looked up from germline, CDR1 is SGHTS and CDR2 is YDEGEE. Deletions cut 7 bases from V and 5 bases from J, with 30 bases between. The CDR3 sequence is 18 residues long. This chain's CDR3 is CASPHAGRDPSKGTEAFF. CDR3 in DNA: TGTGCCAGCCCCCACGCTGGCAGGGACCCCTCGAAAGGAACTGAAGCTTTCTTT.

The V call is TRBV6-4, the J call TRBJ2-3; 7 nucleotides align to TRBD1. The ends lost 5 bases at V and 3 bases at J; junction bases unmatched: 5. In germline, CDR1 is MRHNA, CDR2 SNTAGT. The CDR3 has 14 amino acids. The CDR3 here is CASSKQGRTDTQYF. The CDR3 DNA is TGTGCCAGCAGTAAACAGGGGAGAACAGATACGCAGTATTTT.

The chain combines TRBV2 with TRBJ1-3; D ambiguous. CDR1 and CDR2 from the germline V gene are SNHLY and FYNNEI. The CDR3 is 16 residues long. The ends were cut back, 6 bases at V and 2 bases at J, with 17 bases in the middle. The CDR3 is CASRVRSTWAGNTIYF. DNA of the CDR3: TGTGCCAGCAGGGTTCGATCAACCTGGGCTGGAAACACCATATATTTT. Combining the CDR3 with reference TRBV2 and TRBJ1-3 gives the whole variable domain EPEVTQTPSHQVTQMGQEVILRCVPISNHLYFYWYRQILGQKVEFLVSFYNNEISEKSEIFDDQFSVERPDGSNFTLKIRSTKLEDSAMYFCASRVRSTWAGNTIYFGEGSWLTVV.

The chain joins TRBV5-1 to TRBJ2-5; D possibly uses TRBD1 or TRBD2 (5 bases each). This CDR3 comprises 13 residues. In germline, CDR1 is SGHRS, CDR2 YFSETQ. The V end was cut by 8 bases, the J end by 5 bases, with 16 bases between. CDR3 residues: CARLGRLEETQYF. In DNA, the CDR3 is TGCGCCAGACTGGGACGGCTGGAGGAGACCCAGTACTTC.

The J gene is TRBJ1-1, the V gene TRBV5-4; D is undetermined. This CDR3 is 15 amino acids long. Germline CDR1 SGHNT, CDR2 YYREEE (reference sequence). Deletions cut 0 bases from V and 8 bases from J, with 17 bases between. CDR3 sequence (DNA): TGTGCCAGCAGCTTGGCGGTCAGCTACCCTTCCGAAGCTTTCTTT. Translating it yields CASSLAVSYPSEAFF.

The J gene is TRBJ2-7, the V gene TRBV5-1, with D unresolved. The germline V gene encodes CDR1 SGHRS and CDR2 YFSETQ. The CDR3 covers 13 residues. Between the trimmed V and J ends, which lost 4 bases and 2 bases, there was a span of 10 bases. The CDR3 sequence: CASSPTVPYEQYF. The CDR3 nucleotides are TGCGCCAGCAGCCCTACCGTCCCCTACGAGCAGTACTTC.

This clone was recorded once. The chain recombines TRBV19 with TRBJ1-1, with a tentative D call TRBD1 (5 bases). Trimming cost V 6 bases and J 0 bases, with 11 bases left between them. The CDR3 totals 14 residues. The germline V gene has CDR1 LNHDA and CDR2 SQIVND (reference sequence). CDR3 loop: CASSPDIMNTEAFF. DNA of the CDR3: TGTGCCAGTAGCCCGGACATCATGAACACTGAAGCTTTCTTT.

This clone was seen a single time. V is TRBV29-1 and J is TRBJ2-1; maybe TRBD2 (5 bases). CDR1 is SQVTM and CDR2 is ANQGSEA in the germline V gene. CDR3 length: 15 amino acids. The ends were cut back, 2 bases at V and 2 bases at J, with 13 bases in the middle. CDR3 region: CSVELASGAYNEQFF. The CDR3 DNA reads TGCAGCGTTGAATTGGCGAGCGGAGCCTACAATGAGCAGTTCTTC.

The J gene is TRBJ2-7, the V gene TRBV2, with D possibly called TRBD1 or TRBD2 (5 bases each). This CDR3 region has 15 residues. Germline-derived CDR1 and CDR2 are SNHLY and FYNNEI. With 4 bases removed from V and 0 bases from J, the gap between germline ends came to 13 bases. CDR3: CASSAGTVYSYEQYF. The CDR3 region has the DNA TGTGCCAGCAGTGCAGGGACCGTATACTCCTACGAGCAGTACTTC.

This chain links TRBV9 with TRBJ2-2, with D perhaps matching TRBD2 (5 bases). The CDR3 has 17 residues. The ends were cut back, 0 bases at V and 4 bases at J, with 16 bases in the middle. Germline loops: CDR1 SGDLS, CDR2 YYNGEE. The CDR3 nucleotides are TGTGCCAGCAGCGTAGTGTGGGGAGACTGGAGCACCGGGGAGCTGTTTTTT. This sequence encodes CASSVVWGDWSTGELFF.

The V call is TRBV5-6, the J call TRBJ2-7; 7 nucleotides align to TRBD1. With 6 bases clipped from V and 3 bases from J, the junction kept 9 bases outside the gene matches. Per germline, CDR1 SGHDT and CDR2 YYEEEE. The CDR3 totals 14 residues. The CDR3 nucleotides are TGTGCCAGCAAACTCGTCTCAGGGGGCTACGAGCAGTACGTC. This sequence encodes CASKLVSGGYEQYV.

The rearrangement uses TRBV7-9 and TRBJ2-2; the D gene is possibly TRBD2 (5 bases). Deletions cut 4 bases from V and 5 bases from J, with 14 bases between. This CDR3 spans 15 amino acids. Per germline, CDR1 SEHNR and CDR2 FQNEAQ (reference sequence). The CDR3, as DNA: TGTGCCAGCAGCTATGGAGCAGGAGGTACCGGGGAGCTGTTTTTT. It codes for CASSYGAGGTGELFF. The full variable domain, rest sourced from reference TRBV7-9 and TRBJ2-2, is DTGVSQNPRHKITKRGQNVTFRCDPISEHNRLYWYRQTLGQGPEFLTYFQNEAQLEKSRLLSDRFSAERPKGSFSTLEIQRTEQGDSAMYLCASSYGAGGTGELFFGEGSRLTVL.

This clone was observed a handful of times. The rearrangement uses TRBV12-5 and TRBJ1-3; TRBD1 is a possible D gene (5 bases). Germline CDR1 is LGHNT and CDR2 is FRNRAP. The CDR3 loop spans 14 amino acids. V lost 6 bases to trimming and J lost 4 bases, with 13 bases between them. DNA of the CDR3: TGTGCTAGTGGCCTGGGGGTCTCGGGAAACACCATATATTTT. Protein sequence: CASGLGVSGNTIYF.

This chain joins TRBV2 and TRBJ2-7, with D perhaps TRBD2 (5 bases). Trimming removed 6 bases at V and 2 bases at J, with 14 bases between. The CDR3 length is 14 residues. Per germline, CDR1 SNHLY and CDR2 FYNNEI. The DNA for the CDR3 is TGTGCCAGCAGCGGACTTCCCGGGGCCTACGAGCAGTACTTC. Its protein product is CASSGLPGAYEQYF. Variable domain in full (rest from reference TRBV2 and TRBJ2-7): EPEVTQTPSHQVTQMGQEVILRCVPISNHLYFYWYRQILGQKVEFLVSFYNNEISEKSEIFDDQFSVERPDGSNFTLKIRSTKLEDSAMYFCASSGLPGAYEQYFGPGTRLTVT.

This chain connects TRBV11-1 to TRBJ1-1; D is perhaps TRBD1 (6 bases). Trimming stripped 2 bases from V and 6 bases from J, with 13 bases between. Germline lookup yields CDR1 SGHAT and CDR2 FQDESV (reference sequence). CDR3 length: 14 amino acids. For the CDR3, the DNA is TGTGCCAGCAGCTTATCGATTTACAGGGCTGAAGCTTTCTTT. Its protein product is CASSLSIYRAEAFF.

The DNA for the CDR3 is TGTGCCAGCAGTTTGGGGCGGCAGCCCCAGCATTTT. It yields the protein CASSLGRQPQHF. The chain uses TRBV28 and TRBJ1-5; TRBD1 might be the D (5 bases). The germline V gene has CDR1 MDHEN and CDR2 SYDVKM. CDR3 length: 12 residues. V was pared by 3 bases and J by 7 bases, with 7 bases between.

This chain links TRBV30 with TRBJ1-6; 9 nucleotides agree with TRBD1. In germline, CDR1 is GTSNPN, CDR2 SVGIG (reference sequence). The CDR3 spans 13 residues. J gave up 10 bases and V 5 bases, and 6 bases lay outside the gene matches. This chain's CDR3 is CAWGTGSESPLHF. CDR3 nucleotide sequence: TGTGCCTGGGGGACAGGGTCTGAATCACCCCTCCACTTT.

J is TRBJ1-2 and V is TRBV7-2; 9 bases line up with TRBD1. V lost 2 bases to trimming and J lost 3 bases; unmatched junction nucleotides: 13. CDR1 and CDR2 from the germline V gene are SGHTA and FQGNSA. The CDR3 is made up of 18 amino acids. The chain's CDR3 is CASSLIGTGRGGYYGYTF. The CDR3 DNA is TGTGCCAGCAGCTTAATTGGGACAGGGAGGGGAGGTTACTATGGCTACACCTTC.

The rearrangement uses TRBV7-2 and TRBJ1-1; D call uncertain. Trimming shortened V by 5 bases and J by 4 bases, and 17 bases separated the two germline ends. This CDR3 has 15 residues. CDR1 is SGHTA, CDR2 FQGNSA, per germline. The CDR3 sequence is CASSPRSMSTTEAFF. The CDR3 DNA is TGTGCCAGCAGCCCTAGAAGCATGTCGACCACTGAAGCTTTCTTT.

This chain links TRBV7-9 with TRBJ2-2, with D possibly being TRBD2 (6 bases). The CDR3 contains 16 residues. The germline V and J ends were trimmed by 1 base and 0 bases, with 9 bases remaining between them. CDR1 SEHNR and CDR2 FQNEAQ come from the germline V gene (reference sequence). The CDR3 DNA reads TGTGCCAGCAGCTTAGTCGCGGGGTCGAACACCGGGGAGCTGTTTTTT. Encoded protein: CASSLVAGSNTGELFF.

CDR3 coding DNA: TGTGCCAGCTCACCACCGGACAGGGCAAAACTGTTTTTT. Its protein is CASSPPDRAKLFF. The chain links TRBV18 to TRBJ1-4, with 8 positions matching TRBD1. Trimming removed 0 bases from V and 10 bases from J; junction bases left unmatched: 1. The CDR3 has 13 amino acids. Germline V gene sequence: CDR1 KGHSH, CDR2 LQKENI.

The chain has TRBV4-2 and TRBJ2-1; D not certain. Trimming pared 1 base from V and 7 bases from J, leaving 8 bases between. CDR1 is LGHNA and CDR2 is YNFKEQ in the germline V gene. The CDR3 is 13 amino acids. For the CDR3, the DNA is TGTGCCAGCAGCCAAGTTGGGGATAATGAGCAGTTCTTC. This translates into CASSQVGDNEQFF.

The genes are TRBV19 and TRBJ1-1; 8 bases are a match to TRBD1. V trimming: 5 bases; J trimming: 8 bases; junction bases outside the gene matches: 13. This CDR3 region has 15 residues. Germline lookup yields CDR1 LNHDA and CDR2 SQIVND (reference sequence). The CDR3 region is CASSLPGQVKVEAFF. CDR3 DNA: TGTGCCAGTAGTCTTCCGGGACAGGTGAAGGTCGAAGCTTTCTTT. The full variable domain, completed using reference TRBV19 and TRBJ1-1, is DGGITQSPKYLFRKEGQNVTLSCEQNLNHDAMYWYRQDPGQGLRLIYYSQIVNDFQKGDIAEGYSVSREKKESFPLTVTSAQKNPTAFYLCASSLPGQVKVEAFFGQGTRLTVV.

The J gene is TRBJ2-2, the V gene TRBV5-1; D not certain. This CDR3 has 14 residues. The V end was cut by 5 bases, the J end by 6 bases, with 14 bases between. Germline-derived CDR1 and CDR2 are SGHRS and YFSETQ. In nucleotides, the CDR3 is TGCGCCAGCAGTCTCGATCCCCCCCCCGGGGAGCTGTTTTTT. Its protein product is CASSLDPPPGELFF.